One and the same sample provided the 12 T cell receptor beta chains below, sequenced in a study of somatic mutations in cytotoxic T cells in rheumatoid arthritis (dated by TCRdb to 2016 to 2017). The receptor library was made with the immunoSEQ multiplex PCR assay. TCRdb mirrors the immuneACCESS table, restricted to in-frame sequences. Some clones are absent from its copies; in checked studies, under half trace to an unresolved V gene, and the reason for the others is unknown. Counted in this sample were tens of thousands of clones; approximately 80% of them appeared once. The ten largest make up roughly 3.1% of the sample. The sequencing sample was made of CD8+ T cells sorted from blood. The origin of the receptors is a middle-aged man in good health.

As concerns this clone: Mismatch with germline at one junction end may stem from a read error. V and J are TRBV18 and TRBJ2-1; 8 bases fit TRBD2. This CDR3 is built from 18 residues. Germline CDR1 and CDR2: KGHSH and LQKENI. CDR3 sequence reads: CASSTPWELAENYNEQFF. The CDR3 bases are TGTGCCAGCTCAACACCCTGGGAACTAGCGGAGAACTACAATGAGCAGTTCTTC.

The CDR3 region is CASSQESGLAGVYEQYF. The DNA of the CDR3 is TGTGCCAGCAGCCAAGAATCCGGACTAGCGGGAGTTTACGAGCAGTACTTC. The rearrangement links TRBV4-2 to TRBJ2-7; 13 positions match TRBD2. The germline V gene has CDR1 LGHNA and CDR2 YNFKEQ. The CDR3 has 17 amino acids. Trimming at V came to 0 bases and at J to 4 bases, leaving 6 bases not matched to a gene.

In its sample, this clone was seen once. The chain employs TRBV7-9 and TRBJ1-2, with no clear D. V dropped 3 bases and J dropped 2 bases, with 7 bases sitting between them. This CDR3 spans 13 amino acids. Germline loops: CDR1 SEHNR, CDR2 FQNEAQ (reference sequence). CDR3 loop: CASSLEANYGYTF. The CDR3 region has the DNA TGTGCCAGCAGCTTGGAAGCCAACTATGGCTACACCTTC.

This rearrangement joins TRBV4-3 to TRBJ1-2; no clear D. CDR1 is LGHNA and CDR2 is YSLEER in the germline V gene. There are 16 residues in the CDR3. Between the trimmed V and J ends, which lost 0 bases and 5 bases, there was a span of 16 bases. CDR3 protein: CASSQDPDSMRYGYTF. Here the CDR3 DNA reads TGCGCCAGCAGCCAAGACCCAGACTCAATGCGGTATGGCTACACCTTC.

The chain employs TRBV30 and TRBJ1-1; D not certain. The ends were cut back, 2 bases at V and 2 bases at J, with 12 bases in the middle. The CDR3 runs to 14 residues. The germline V gene encodes CDR1 GTSNPN and CDR2 SVGIG (reference sequence). CDR3 residues: CAWSYRGGNTEAFF. Here the CDR3 DNA reads TGTGCCTGGAGTTATCGGGGTGGAAACACTGAAGCTTTCTTT.

The genes are TRBV29-1 and TRBJ1-2; 7 bases match TRBD1. CDR3 length equals 13 residues. V was pared by 5 bases and J by 2 bases, with 5 bases of the junction left unmatched. The germline gives CDR1 SQVTM, CDR2 ANQGSEA. Here the CDR3 DNA reads TGCAGCGTTTACAGGGGTATGAACTATGGCTACACCTTC. Translation: CSVYRGMNYGYTF.

The rearrangement joins TRBV27 to TRBJ2-3; no clear D gene. This CDR3 comprises 14 residues. The ends were cut back, 5 bases at V and 6 bases at J, with 15 bases in the middle. The germline V gene has CDR1 MNHEY and CDR2 SMNVEV (reference sequence). CDR3 region: CASSTTVTRDTQYF. The CDR3 DNA is TGTGCCAGCAGTACGACGGTGACCCGGGATACGCAGTATTTT.

The CDR3 nucleotides read TGTGCCACCAGAGGGGGGGTCTCCACAGATACGCAGTATTTT. It is translated as CATRGGVSTDTQYF. The chain is built from TRBV15 and TRBJ2-3, with a tentative D call TRBD2 (7 bases). CDR1 is LNHNV, CDR2 YYDKDF, per germline (reference sequence). With 6 bases removed from V and 2 bases from J, the gap between germline ends came to 12 bases. This CDR3 is 14 amino acids long. The whole variable domain, filled in from reference TRBV15 and TRBJ2-3, reads DAMVIQNPRYQVTQFGKPVTLSCSQTLNHNVMYWYQQKSSQAPKLLFHYYDKDFNNEADTPDNFQSRRPNTSFCFLDIRSPGLGDTAMYLCATRGGVSTDTQYFGPGTRLTVL.

The V call is TRBV27, the J call TRBJ2-7; either TRBD1 or TRBD2 may fit D (5 bases each). The CDR3 runs 13 residues. Trimming removed 10 bases at V and 3 bases at J, with 16 bases between. Germline CDR1 and CDR2: MNHEY and SMNVEV (reference sequence). CDR3 amino acids: CAIGPGANYEQYF. DNA for the CDR3: TGTGCCATCGGCCCCGGGGCGAACTACGAGCAGTACTTC.

V usage is TRBV5-1 and J usage is TRBJ1-1; TRBD1 matches at 8 bases. Per germline, CDR1 SGHRS and CDR2 YFSETQ. V shed 4 bases and J 4 bases; nucleotides not matched to a gene: 9. CDR3 length equals 15 residues. CDR3 bases: TGCGCCAGCAGCGCATCAGGGGGCGCGGGCACTGAAGCTTTCTTT. Its translation is CASSASGGAGTEAFF.

The rearrangement uses TRBV5-6 and TRBJ1-5, with D tentatively TRBD1 (6 bases). The CDR3 has 13 amino acids. The germline V and J ends were trimmed by 2 bases and 6 bases, with 9 bases remaining between them. Per germline, CDR1 SGHDT and CDR2 YYEEEE. The CDR3 spells CASSFGGGQPQHF. Here the CDR3 DNA reads TGTGCCAGCAGCTTCGGAGGGGGTCAGCCCCAGCATTTT.

J is TRBJ2-1 and V is TRBV4-3; 15 nucleotides agree with TRBD2. The CDR3 loop spans 18 amino acids. Germline assignment: CDR1 LGHNA and CDR2 YSLEER. With V trimmed by 4 bases and J by 0 bases, 4 bases remained unmatched. The CDR3 is CASSPGLAGGSSYNEQFF. The CDR3 DNA follows: TGCGCCAGCAGCCCAGGACTAGCGGGAGGGAGCTCCTACAATGAGCAGTTCTTC.